This T cell receptor (beta chain) originates from a study of vaccination effects on CD4 cells after COVID-19. Study conclusions and caveats: The study found marked clonal contraction of infection- and vaccine-induced clones late after vaccination.

Cells that had been cultured for less than 13 days were the source of isolated CD4+ T cells. Participants completed two doses of the BNT162b2 or mRNA-1273 vaccine. Half-medium changes using IL-2 medium occurred on days 3 and 7. CDR1 is MNHNS and CDR2 is SASEGT in the germline V gene. CDR3 length equals 15 residues. Trimming removed 2 bases at V and 0 bases at J, with 11 bases between. This clone has more than one count but fewer than ten. The antigen is unknown. Libraries were prepared by immunoSEQ multiplex PCR; TCRdb keeps only in-frame clonotypes and omits some of them. The sample lists more than 35,000 clones, over 60% occurring once.

The TCR comes from a human donor who received a COVID-19 vaccine. The rearrangement links TRBV6-1 to TRBJ2-7; D uncertain. The starting material was CD4+ T cells from PBMCs cultured without peptide, obtained after COVID-19 vaccination. The CDR3 DNA is TGTGCCAGCAGTGAATTGGGCAGTTCCTCCTACGAGCAGTACTTC. Protein sequence: CASSELGSSSYEQYF.